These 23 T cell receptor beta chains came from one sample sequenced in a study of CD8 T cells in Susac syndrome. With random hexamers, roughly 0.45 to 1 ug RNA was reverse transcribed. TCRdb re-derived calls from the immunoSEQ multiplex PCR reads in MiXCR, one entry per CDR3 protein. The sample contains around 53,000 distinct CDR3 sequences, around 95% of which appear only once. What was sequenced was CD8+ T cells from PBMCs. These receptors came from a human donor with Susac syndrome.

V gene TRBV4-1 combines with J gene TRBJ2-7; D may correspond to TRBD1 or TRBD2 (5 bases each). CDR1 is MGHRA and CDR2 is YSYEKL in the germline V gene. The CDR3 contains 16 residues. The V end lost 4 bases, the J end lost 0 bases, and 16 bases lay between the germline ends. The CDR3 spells CASSLSRSGSSYEQYF. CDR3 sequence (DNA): TGCGCCAGCAGCCTGTCTCGGTCAGGGAGCTCCTACGAGCAGTACTTC.

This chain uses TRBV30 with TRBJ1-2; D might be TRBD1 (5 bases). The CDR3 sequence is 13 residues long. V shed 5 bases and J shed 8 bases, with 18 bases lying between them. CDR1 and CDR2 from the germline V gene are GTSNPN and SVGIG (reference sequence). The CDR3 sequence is CAWAPSARGGYTF. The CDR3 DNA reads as TGTGCCTGGGCCCCGTCAGCGCGGGGCGGCTACACCTTC. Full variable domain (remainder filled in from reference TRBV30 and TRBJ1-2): SQTIHQWPATLVQPVGSPLSLECTVEGTSNPNLYWYRQAAGRGLQLLFYSVGIGQISSEVPQNLSASRPQDRQFILSSKKLLLSDSGFYLCAWAPSARGGYTFGSGTRLTVV.

CDR3 loop: CASNSPDRATDTQYF. CDR3 nucleotide sequence: TGTGCCAGCAATTCACCGGACAGGGCCACAGATACGCAGTATTTT. This chain uses TRBV2 with TRBJ2-3; 8 nucleotides line up with TRBD1. Germline V gene sequence: CDR1 SNHLY, CDR2 FYNNEI. V was clipped by 7 bases and J by 2 bases; unmatched bases: 8. CDR3 size: 15 residues.

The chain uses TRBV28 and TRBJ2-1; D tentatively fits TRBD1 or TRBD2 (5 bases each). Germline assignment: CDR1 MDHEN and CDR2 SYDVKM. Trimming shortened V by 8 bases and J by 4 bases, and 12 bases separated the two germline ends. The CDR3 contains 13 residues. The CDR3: CASRDLPYNEQFF. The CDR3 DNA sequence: TGTGCCAGCCGGGACCTACCATACAATGAGCAGTTCTTC. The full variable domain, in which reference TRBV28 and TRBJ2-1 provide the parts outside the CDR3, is DVKVTQSSRYLVKRTGEKVFLECVQDMDHENMFWYRQDPGLGLRLIYFSYDVKMKEKGDIPEGYSVSREKKERFSLILESASTNQTSMYLCASRDLPYNEQFFGPGTRLTVL.

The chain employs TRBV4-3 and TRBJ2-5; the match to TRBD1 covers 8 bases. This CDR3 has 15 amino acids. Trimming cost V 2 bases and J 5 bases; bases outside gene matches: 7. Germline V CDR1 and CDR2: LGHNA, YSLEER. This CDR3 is CASSQYQGQAETQYF. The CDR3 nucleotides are TGCGCCAGCAGCCAATATCAGGGACAGGCCGAGACCCAGTACTTC.

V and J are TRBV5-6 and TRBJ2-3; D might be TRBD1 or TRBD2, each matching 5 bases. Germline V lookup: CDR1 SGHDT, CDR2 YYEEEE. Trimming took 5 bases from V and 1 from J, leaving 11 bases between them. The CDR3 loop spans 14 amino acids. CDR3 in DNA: TGTGCCAGCAGAGCGTGGGGACGCACAGATACGCAGTATTTT. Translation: CASRAWGRTDTQYF. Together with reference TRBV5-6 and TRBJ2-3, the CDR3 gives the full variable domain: DAGVTQSPTHLIKTRGQQVTLRCSPKSGHDTVSWYQQALGQGPQFIFQYYEEEERQRGNFPDRFSGHQFPNYSSELNVNALLLGDSALYLCASRAWGRTDTQYFGPGTRLTVL.

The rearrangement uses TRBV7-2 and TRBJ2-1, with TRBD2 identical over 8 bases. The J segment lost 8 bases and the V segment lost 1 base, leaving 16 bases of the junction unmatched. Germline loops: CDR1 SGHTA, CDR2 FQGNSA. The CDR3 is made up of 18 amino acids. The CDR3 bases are TGTGCCAGCAGCTTAGTCCCTTTCGGCGGGGGGCCCGATTATGAGCAGTTCTTC. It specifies CASSLVPFGGGPDYEQFF.

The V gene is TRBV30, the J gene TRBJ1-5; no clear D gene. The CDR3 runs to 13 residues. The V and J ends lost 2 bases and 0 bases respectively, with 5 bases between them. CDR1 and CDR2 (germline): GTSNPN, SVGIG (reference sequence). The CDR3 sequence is CAWSPRSNQPQHF. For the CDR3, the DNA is TGTGCCTGGAGTCCACGTAGCAATCAGCCCCAGCATTTT.

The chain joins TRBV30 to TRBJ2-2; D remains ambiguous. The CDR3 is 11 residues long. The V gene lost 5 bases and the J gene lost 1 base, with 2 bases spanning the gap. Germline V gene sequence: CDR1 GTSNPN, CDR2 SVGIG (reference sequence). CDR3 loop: CAWENTGELFF. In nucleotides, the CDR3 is TGTGCCTGGGAGAACACCGGGGAGCTGTTTTTT.

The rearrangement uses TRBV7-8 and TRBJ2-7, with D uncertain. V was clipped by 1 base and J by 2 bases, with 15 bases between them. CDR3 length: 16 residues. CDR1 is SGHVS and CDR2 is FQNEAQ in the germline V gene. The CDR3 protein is CASSLVPRTDAYEQYF. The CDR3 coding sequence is TGTGCCAGCAGCTTAGTCCCGAGGACGGACGCCTACGAGCAGTACTTC. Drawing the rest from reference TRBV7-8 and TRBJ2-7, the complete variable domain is GAGVSQSPRYKVAKRGQDVALRCDPISGHVSLFWYQQALGQGPEFLTYFQNEAQLDKSGLPSDRFFAERPEGSVSTLKIQRTQQEDSAVYLCASSLVPRTDAYEQYFGPGTRLTVT.

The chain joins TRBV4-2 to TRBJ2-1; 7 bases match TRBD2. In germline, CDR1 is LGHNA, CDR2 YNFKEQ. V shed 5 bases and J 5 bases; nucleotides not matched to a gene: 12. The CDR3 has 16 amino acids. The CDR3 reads CASSLYSGRVDNEQFF. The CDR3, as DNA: TGTGCCAGCAGCTTGTACTCGGGGAGGGTAGACAATGAGCAGTTCTTC.

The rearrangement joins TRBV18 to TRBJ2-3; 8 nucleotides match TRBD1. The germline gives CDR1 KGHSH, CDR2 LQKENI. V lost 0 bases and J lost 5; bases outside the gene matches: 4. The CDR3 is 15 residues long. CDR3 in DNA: TGTGCCAGCTCACCACCGGACAGGGCGGGAGATACGCAGTATTTT. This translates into CASSPPDRAGDTQYF.

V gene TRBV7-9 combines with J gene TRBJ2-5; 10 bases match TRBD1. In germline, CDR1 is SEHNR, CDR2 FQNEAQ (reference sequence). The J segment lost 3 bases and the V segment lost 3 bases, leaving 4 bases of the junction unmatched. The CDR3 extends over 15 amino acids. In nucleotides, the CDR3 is TGTGCCAGCAGCTTGAGACAGGGGGCGAAAGAGACCCAGTACTTC. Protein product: CASSLRQGAKETQYF.

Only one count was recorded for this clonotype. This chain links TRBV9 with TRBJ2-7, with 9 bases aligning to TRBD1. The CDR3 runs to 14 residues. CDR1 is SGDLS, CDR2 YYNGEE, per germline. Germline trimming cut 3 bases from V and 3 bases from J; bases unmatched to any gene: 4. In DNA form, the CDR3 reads TGTGCCAGCAGCGCCAGACAGGGGGGCTACGAGCAGTACTTC. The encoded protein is CASSARQGGYEQYF.

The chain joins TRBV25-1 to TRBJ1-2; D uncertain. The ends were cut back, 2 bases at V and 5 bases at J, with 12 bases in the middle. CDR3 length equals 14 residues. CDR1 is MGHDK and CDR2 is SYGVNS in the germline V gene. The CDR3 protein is CASSEAGRIYGYTF. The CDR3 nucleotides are TGTGCCAGCAGTGAAGCCGGACGGATTTATGGCTACACCTTC.

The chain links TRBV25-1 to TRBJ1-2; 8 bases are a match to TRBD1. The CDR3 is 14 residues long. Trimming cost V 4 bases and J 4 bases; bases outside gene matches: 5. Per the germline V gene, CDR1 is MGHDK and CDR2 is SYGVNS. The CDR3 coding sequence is TGTGCCAGCAGTGGGGGACAGGCCTCCTATGGCTACACCTTC. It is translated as CASSGGQASYGYTF.

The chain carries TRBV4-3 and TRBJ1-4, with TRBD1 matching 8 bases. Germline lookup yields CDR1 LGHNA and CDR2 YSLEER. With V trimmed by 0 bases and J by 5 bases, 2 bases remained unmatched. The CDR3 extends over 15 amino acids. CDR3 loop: CASSQDRGRNEKLFF. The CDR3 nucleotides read TGCGCCAGCAGCCAAGACAGGGGGCGGAATGAAAAACTGTTTTTT.

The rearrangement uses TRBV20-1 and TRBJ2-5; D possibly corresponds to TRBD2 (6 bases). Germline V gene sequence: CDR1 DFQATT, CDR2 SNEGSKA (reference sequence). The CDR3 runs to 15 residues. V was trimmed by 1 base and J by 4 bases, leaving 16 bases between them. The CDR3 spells CSARGQTRMLETQYF. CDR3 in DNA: TGCAGTGCTAGAGGGCAGACTAGGATGCTAGAGACCCAGTACTTC.

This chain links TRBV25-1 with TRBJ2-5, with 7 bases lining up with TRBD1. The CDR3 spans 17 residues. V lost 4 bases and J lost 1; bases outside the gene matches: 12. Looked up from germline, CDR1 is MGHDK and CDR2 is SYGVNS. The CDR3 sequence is CASSGLRQGSLQETQYF. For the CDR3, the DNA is TGTGCCAGCAGTGGCCTCAGACAGGGTAGCCTCCAAGAGACCCAGTACTTC.

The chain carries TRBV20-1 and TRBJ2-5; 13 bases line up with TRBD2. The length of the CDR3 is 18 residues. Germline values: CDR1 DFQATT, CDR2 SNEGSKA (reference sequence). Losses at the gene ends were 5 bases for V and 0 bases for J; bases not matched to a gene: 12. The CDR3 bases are TGCAGTGCTCCCTGGACTAGCGGGGGAGTTTGGTACCAAGAGACCCAGTACTTC. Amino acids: CSAPWTSGGVWYQETQYF.

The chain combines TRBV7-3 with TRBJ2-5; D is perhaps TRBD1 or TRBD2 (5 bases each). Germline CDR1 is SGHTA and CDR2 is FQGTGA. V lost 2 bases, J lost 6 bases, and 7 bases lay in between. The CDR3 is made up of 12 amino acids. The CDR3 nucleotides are TGTGCCAGCAGCTTAGAGGGGAAGACCCAGTACTTC. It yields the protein CASSLEGKTQYF.

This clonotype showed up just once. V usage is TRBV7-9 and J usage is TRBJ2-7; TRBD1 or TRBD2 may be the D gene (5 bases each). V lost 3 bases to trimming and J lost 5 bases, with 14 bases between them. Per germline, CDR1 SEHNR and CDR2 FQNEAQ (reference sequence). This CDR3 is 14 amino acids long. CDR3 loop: CASSLARGAHEQYF. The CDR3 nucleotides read TGTGCCAGCAGCTTGGCCCGGGGCGCCCACGAGCAGTACTTC.

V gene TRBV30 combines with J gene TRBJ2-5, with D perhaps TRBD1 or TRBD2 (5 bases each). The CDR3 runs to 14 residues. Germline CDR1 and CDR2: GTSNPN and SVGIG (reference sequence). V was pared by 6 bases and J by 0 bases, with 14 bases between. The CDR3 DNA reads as TGTGCCTGCCTACCGGGACGTTACCAAGAGACCCAGTACTTC. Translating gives CACLPGRYQETQYF.